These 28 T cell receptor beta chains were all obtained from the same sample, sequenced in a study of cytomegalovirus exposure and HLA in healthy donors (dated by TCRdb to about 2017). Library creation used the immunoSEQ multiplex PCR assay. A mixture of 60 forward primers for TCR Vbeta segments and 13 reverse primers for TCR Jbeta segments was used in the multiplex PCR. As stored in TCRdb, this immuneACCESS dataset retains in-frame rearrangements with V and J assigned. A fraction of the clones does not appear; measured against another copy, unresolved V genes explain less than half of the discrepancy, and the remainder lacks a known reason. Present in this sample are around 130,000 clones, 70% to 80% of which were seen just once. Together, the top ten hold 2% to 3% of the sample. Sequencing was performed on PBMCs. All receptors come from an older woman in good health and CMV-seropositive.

The DNA for the CDR3 is TGTGCCAGCTCACCTCAGGGGCAGGGGGACACTGAAGCTTTCTTT. It translates to CASSPQGQGDTEAFF. The genes are TRBV18 and TRBJ1-1, with 7 bases that match TRBD1. J lost 3 bases, V lost 3 bases, and 7 bases had no gene match. From germline, CDR1 is KGHSH and CDR2 LQKENI. This CDR3 contains 15 residues.

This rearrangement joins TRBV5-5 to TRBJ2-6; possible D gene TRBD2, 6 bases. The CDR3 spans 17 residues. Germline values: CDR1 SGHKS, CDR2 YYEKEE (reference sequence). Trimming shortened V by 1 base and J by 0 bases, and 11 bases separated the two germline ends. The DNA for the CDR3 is TGTGCCAGCAGCTTGAGACTAGTCTTCTCTGGGGCCAACGTCCTGACTTTC. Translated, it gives CASSLRLVFSGANVLTF.

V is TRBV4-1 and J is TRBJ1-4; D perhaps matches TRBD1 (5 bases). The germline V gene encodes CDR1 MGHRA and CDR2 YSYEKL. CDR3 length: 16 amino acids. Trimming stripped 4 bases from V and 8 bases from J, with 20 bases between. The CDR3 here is CASSLVVGAGEEKLFF. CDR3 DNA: TGCGCCAGCAGCCTCGTCGTAGGGGCAGGAGAAGAAAAACTGTTTTTT.

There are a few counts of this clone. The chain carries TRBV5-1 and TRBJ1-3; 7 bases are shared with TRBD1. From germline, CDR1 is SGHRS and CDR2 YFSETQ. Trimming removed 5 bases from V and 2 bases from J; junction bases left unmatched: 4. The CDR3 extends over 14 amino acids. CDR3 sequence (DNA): TGCGCCAGCAGGGGTACAGGGGCTGGAAACACCATATATTTT. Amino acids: CASRGTGAGNTIYF. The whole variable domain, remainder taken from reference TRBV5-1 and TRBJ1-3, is KAGVTQTPRYLIKTRGQQVTLSCSPISGHRSVSWYQQTPGQGLQFLFEYFSETQRNKGNFPGRFSGRQFSNSRSEMNVSTLELGDSALYLCASRGTGAGNTIYFGEGSWLTVV.

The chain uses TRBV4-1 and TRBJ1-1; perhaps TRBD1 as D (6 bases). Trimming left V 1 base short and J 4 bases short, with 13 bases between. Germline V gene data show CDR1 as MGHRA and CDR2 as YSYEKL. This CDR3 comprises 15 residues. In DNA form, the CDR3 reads TGCGCCAGCAGCCAAGTTAGGGGGGGGAGCACTGAAGCTTTCTTT. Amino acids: CASSQVRGGSTEAFF.

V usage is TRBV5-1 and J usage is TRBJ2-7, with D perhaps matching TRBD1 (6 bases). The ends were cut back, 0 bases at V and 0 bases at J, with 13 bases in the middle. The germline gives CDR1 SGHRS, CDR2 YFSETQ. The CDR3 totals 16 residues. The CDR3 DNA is TGCGCCAGCAGCTTGGGACGTACAGGGTACTCCTACGAGCAGTACTTC. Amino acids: CASSLGRTGYSYEQYF.

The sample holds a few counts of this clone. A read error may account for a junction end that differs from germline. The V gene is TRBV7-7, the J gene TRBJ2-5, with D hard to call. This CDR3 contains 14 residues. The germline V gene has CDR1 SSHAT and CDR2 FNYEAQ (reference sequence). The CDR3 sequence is CASSARDGSETQYF. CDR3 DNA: TGTGCTAGCAGCGCCCGCGACGGGTCGGAGACCCAGTACTTC.

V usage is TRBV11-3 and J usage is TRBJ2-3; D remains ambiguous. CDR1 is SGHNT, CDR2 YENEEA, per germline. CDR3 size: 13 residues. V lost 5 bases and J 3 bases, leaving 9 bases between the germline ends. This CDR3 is CASSPGETDTQYF. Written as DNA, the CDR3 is TGTGCCAGCAGCCCAGGCGAAACAGATACGCAGTATTTT.

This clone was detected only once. The CDR3 sequence: CASSVDPQGAGGAFF. As DNA, the CDR3 is TGTGCCAGTAGTGTCGACCCCCAGGGGGCTGGGGGAGCTTTCTTT. This chain joins TRBV19 and TRBJ1-1, with 8 bases fitting TRBD1. This CDR3 is 15 amino acids long. V lost 5 bases, J lost 10 bases, and 15 bases stayed unmatched. From germline, CDR1 is LNHDA and CDR2 SQIVND (reference sequence).

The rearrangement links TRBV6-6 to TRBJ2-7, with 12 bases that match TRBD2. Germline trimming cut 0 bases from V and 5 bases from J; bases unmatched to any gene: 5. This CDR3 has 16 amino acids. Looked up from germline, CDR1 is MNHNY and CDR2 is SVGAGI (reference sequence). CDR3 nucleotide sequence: TGTGCCAGCAGTTACTCAACTAGCGGGGGGCCGAACGAGCAGTACTTC. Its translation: CASSYSTSGGPNEQYF.

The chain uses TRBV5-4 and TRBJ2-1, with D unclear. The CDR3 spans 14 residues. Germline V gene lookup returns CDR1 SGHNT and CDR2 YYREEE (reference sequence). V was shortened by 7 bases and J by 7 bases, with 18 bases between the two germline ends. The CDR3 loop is CASGLLRARNEQFF. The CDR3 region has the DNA TGTGCCAGCGGGTTATTAAGAGCGCGGAATGAGCAGTTCTTC.

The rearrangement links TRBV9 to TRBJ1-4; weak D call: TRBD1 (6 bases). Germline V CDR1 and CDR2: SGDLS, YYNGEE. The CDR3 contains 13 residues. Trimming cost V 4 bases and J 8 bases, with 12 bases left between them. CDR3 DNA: TGTGCCAGCAGCTCTCTGGGGGCGGAAAAACTGTTTTTT. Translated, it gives CASSSLGAEKLFF.

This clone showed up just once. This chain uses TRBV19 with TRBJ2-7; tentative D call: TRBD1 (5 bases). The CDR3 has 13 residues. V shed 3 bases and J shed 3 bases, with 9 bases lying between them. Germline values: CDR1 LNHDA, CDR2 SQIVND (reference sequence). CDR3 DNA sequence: TGTGCCAGTAGTATGGAGCAGGGCTACGAGCAGTACTTC. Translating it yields CASSMEQGYEQYF.

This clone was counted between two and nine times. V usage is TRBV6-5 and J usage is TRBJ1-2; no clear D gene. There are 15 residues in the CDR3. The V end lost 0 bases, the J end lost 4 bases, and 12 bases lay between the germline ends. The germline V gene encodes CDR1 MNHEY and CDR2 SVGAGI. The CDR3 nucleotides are TGTGCCAGCAGTTACTCCGACGGAGTTGGCTATGGCTACACCTTC. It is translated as CASSYSDGVGYGYTF.

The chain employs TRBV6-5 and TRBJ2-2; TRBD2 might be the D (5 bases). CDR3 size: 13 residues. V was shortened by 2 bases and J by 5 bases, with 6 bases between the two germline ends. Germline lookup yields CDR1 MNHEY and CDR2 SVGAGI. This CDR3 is CASSYEGTGELFF. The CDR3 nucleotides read TGTGCCAGCAGTTACGAGGGAACCGGGGAGCTGTTTTTT.

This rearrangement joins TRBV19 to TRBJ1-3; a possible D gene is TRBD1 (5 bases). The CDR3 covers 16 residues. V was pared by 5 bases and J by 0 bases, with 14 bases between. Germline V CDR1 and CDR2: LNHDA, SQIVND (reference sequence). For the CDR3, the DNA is TGTGCCAGTAGTCTACCCAGGGCTGTCTCTGGAAACACCATATATTTT. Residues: CASSLPRAVSGNTIYF.

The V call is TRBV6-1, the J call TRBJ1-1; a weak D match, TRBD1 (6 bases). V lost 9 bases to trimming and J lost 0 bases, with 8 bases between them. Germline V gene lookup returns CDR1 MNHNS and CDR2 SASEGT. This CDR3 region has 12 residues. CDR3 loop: CASQGMNTEAFF. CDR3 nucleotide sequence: TGTGCCAGTCAGGGGATGAACACTGAAGCTTTCTTT.

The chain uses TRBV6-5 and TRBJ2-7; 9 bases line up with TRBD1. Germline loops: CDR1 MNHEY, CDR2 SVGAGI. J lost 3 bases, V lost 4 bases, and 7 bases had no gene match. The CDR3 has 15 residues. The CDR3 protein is CASSLSGTGFYEQYF. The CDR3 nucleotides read TGTGCCAGCAGTTTATCCGGGACAGGGTTCTACGAGCAGTACTTC.

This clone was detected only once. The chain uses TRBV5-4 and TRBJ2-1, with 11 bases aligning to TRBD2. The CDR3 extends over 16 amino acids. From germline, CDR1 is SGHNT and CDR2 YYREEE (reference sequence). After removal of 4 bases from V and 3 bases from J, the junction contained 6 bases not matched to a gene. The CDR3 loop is CASSRAGTSGYNEQFF. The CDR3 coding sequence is TGTGCCAGCAGCAGAGCGGGGACTAGCGGCTACAATGAGCAGTTCTTC.

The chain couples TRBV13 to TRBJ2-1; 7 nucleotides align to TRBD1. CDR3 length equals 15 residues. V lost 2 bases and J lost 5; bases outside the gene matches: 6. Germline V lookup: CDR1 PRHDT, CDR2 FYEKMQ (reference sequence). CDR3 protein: CASSLRQGLNNEQFF. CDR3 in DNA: TGTGCCAGCAGCTTAAGACAGGGTCTTAACAATGAGCAGTTCTTC.

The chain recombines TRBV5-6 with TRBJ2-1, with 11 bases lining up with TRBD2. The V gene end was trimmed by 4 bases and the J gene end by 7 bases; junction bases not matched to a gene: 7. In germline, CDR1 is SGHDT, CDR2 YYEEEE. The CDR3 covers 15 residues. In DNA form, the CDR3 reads TGTGCCAGCAGCGAGACTAGCGGGGTTCGAAATGAGCAGTTCTTC. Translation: CASSETSGVRNEQFF.

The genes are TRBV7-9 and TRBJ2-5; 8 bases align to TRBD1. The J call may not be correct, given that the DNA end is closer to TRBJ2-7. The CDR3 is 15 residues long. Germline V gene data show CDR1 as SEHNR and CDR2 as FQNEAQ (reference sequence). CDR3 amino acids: CASSLFDGQGYEQYF. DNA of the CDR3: TGTGCCAGCAGCTTATTCGACGGACAGGGCTACGAGCAGTACTTC.

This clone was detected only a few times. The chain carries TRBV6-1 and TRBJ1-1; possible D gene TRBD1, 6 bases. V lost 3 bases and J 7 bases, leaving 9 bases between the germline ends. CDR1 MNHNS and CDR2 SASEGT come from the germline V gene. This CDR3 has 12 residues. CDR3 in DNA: TGTGCCAGCAGTGAGGTGGACAGTGAAGCTTTCTTT. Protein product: CASSEVDSEAFF.

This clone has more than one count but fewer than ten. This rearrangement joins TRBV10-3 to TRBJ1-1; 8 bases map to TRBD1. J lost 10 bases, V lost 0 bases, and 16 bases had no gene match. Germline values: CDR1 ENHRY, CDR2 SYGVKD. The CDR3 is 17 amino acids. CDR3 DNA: TGTGCCATCAGTGAGTCAATCAGGGCGACAGGGGTATTTCTAGCTTTCTTT. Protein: CAISESIRATGVFLAFF.

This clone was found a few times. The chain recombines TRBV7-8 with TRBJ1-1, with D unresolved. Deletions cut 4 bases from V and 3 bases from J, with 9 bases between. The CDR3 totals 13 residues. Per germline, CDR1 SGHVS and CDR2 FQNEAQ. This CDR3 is CASSSLDDTEAFF. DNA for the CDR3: TGTGCCAGCAGCTCATTAGATGACACTGAAGCTTTCTTT.

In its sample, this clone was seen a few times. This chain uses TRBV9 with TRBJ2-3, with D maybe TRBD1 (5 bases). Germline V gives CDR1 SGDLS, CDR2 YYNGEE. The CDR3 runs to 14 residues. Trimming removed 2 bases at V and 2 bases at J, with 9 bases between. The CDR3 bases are TGTGCCAGCAGCGTGGGGCTTTCCACAGATACGCAGTATTTT. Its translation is CASSVGLSTDTQYF.

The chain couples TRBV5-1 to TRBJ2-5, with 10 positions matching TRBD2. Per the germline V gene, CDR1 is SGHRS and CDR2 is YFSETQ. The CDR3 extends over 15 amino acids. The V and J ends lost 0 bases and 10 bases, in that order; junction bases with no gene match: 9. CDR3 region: CASSLESSGGMDQYF. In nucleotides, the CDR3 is TGCGCCAGCAGCTTGGAGTCTAGCGGGGGAATGGACCAGTACTTC.

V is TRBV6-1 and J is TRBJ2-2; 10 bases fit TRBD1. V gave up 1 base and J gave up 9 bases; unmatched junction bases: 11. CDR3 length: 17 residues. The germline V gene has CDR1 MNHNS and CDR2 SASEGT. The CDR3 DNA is TGTGCCAGCAGTGAAGACGTTTTGGGACAGGGGAAAAGGGAGCTGTTTTTT. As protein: CASSEDVLGQGKRELFF.